This T cell receptor beta chain was found in a study of blood T cell repertoires in COVID-19 (dated by TCRdb to 2018 to 2021). With regard to the full study: Samples from collaborators originated in the United States, Italy and Spain and spanned both the acute and convalescent phases of COVID-19. The material from the prospective study consisted of cDNA or gDNA derived from T cells, B-cell-depleted T cells, or PBMCs. The samples were drawn from two sources: the first 160 participants of the ongoing ImmuneRACE study, and 1,200 or so subjects contributed by 6 global collaborators. Subjects who had been exposed to COVID-19, were actively infected with it, or had recovered from it provided the deeply sampled blood TCRbeta repertoires that made up the dataset. The repertoires were released in a freely available public database intended as a resource for research on the immune response to SARS-CoV-2. HLA class I and class II types, where available, came from metadata supplied by the sample provider rather than from assay-based typing. A de-identified subject ID, COVID-19 status, age in years and sex were almost always included in the sample metadata. Results the study describes overall, beyond this receptor: The amount of clinical and demographic metadata varied by source and participant and was provided uncurated.

CDR1 MDHEN and CDR2 SYDVKM are derived from the germline V gene. The germline V and J ends show losses of 5 bases and 5 bases respectively, and no gene match explains 5 bases of the junction. The CDR3 measures 14 amino acids from cysteine to phenylalanine. Only the CDR3 DNA stays, 42 bases, in frame from base 1. Whole blood was collected in K2EDTA tubes by collaborating institutions according to the institutions' own protocols. For TCRbeta analysis, collaborator samples were shipped as frozen whole blood, as isolated PBMCs, or as DNA extracted from either sample type. The immunoSEQ Assay, a bias-controlled multiplex PCR, was used to amplify TCRbeta CDR3 regions from genomic DNA. Processing in the source paper ran as follows. Nucleated cell counts per sample were estimated from amplification of reference gene primers within the assay. Sequence reads were collapsed and filtered to measure the absolute abundance of every unique TCRbeta CDR3 rearrangement. Productive Simpson clonality was computed per sample as the square root of Simpson's diversity index over productive rearrangements. TCRdb stores this immuneACCESS table with in-frame sequences only. Part of the clones is absent; in the studies checked, under half of the shortfall reflects unresolved V genes, and no reason is known for the rest. The V and J calls and clone size were taken over from that table, and D and trimming were inferred from the DNA. This sample has 50,000 to 75,000 clones in its table, and about 76% of those were observed once. Approximately 5.1% of the sample comes from the top ten.

Regarding this clone: What this receptor recognizes is not known. Within one base of it there is no much larger clone, and no base qualities were kept.

This sequence uses TRBV28 and TRBJ2-5, and 10 bases in between align with TRBD2. This TCR derives from a human donor in a cohort sampled during active COVID-19. What was sequenced was peripheral blood. The bases read TGTGCCAGCAGTAAAGCGGGGGGGCACGAGACCCAGTACTTC. Translation gives CASSKAGGHETQYF. The entire variable domain, with the stretches around the CDR3 drawn from the reference TRBV28 and TRBJ2-5 proteins, is DVKVTQSSRYLVKRTGEKVFLECVQDMDHENMFWYRQDPGLGLRLIYFSYDVKMKEKGDIPEGYSVSREKKERFSLILESASTNQTSMYLCASSKAGGHETQYFGPGTRLLVL.